This T cell receptor (beta chain) was profiled in a study of CD8+ T cells in alopecia areata. V lost 6 bases, J lost 4 bases, and 11 bases lay in between. Per the germline V gene, CDR1 is MNHEY and CDR2 is SVGAGI. The CDR3 is 13 residues long. This sample's treatment: oral pan-JAK inhibitor, 5-10 mg twice daily. Sequencing relied on a cDNA template that was reverse transcribed from extracted RNA. Data came from immunoSEQ multiplex PCR; TCRdb stores just in-frame clones and leaves some out. The repertoire includes 200,000 to 250,000 clones, about 40% of them detected once, and 2% to 3% sits in the top ten.

This sample comprised CD4+ T cells sorted from blood, obtained around week 36, from a patient treated with tofacitinib. This sequence joins TRBV6-5 and TRBJ2-3; D might be TRBD2 (5 bases). The sequence was collected from a human donor with alopecia areata. The chain's CDR3 is CASRLVGADTQYF. CDR3 nucleotides: TGTGCCAGCAGACTAGTAGGAGCAGATACGCAGTATTTT.